Each of the 10 T cell receptor beta chains below was sequenced from the same sample in a study of blood T cells in healthy people across ages (dated by TCRdb to between 2014 and 2017). Library prep was done by 5' RACE. TCRdb shows the sequencer as Illumina HiSeq 2500. A second 7 to 11 cycle PCR used a sample-barcoded 5' primer and a J-beta primer mix. TCRdb reworked the public reads: Q25 trimming with fastp, MiXCR clone assembly, productive beta chains retained. Every entry covers one CDR3 protein and lists the most common genes and DNA from its rows. This sample lists over a million distinct CDR3 sequences; around 45% were detected once. Jointly, the top ten make up approximately 17% of the sample. The sequenced sample was blood. These receptor sequences come from a woman aged 60-75 years in good health.

The chain joins TRBV7-6 to TRBJ2-7, with 7 bases lining up with TRBD2. V lost 5 bases and J lost 3; bases outside the gene matches: 10. Per the germline V gene, CDR1 is SGHVS and CDR2 is FNYEAQ. The CDR3 has 15 amino acids. For the CDR3, the DNA is TGTGCCAGCAGCCAGGGAATGACGGGGGGCTACGAGCAGTACTTC. Amino acids: CASSQGMTGGYEQYF.

For the CDR3, the DNA is TGTGCCAGTAGTAGCCTGGGACAGGGGGCAGGCGAGCAGTTCTTC. Amino acids: CASSSLGQGAGEQFF. The rearrangement uses TRBV19 and TRBJ2-1; TRBD1 matches 12 bases. CDR3 size: 15 residues. Germline assignment: CDR1 LNHDA and CDR2 SQIVND (reference sequence). V lost 4 bases and J lost 10; bases outside the gene matches: 8.

With respect to this clonotype: The junction departs from germline at one end; a sequencing error may be responsible. The chain is built from TRBV11-2 and TRBJ1-6; no clear D gene. This CDR3 region has 16 residues. Looked up from germline, CDR1 is SGHAT and CDR2 is FQNNGV. Here the CDR3 reads CTSSLGQPTMNSPLHF. For the CDR3, the DNA is TGTACCAGCAGCTTAGGTCAACCGACTATGAATTCACCCCTCCACTTT. Combining the CDR3 with reference TRBV11-2 and TRBJ1-6 gives the whole variable domain EAGVAQSPRYKIIEKRQSVAFWCNPISGHATLYWYQQILGQGPKLLIQFQNNGVVDDSQLPKDRFSAERLKGVDSTLKIQPAKLEDSAVYLCTSSLGQPTMNSPLHFGNGTRLTVT.

The chain combines TRBV28 with TRBJ2-7, with D perhaps TRBD1 or TRBD2 (5 bases each). CDR1 and CDR2 from the germline V gene are MDHEN and SYDVKM. This CDR3 region has 15 residues. Trimming took 5 bases from V and 4 from J, leaving 18 bases between them. The CDR3 sequence: CASSAGGGGFYEQYF. The CDR3, as DNA: TGTGCCAGCAGTGCGGGTGGTGGGGGATTTTACGAGCAGTACTTC. The entire variable domain, with the rest obtained from reference TRBV28 and TRBJ2-7, is as follows: DVKVTQSSRYLVKRTGEKVFLECVQDMDHENMFWYRQDPGLGLRLIYFSYDVKMKEKGDIPEGYSVSREKKERFSLILESASTNQTSMYLCASSAGGGGFYEQYFGPGTRLTVT.

J is TRBJ2-4 and V is TRBV5-5; D unclear. V lost 1 base and J lost 5, with 7 bases in between. The CDR3 sequence is 13 residues long. Germline CDR1 reads SGHKS; CDR2 reads YYEKEE (reference sequence). The CDR3 here is CASSLPQQNIQYF. The CDR3 DNA follows: TGTGCCAGCAGCTTGCCGCAGCAAAACATTCAGTACTTC.

The rearrangement uses TRBV27 and TRBJ1-6; D is undetermined. The CDR3 totals 14 residues. Germline CDR1 MNHEY, CDR2 SMNVEV (reference sequence). V lost 3 bases and J 8 bases, leaving 11 bases between the germline ends. The CDR3 coding sequence is TGTGCCAGCAGTTTCGTCAGGAGTTATTCACCCCTCCACTTT. It translates to CASSFVRSYSPLHF.

This chain links TRBV28 with TRBJ2-6, with D perhaps matching TRBD1 (6 bases). The ends were cut back, 5 bases at V and 0 bases at J, with 14 bases in the middle. The germline V gene has CDR1 MDHEN and CDR2 SYDVKM. CDR3 size: 17 residues. CDR3 nucleotides: TGTGCCAGCAGTCCCCAGGGGCTACTCTCTGGGGCCAACGTCCTGACTTTC. It translates to CASSPQGLLSGANVLTF.

The V gene is TRBV6-5, the J gene TRBJ2-3, with D possibly being TRBD1 or TRBD2 (5 bases each). The CDR3 consists of 15 residues. The V gene's germline CDR1 is MNHEY and CDR2 SVGAGI. The V end was cut by 6 bases, the J end by 10 bases, with 23 bases between. Written as DNA, the CDR3 is TGTGCCAGCAGGGCCGAGGGACCCCGCACGTTGGCGCAGTATTTT. It specifies CASRAEGPRTLAQYF.

This chain joins TRBV9 and TRBJ2-1; no clear D gene. The J call may be incorrect, as the DNA end agrees better with TRBJ2-7. Germline-derived CDR1 and CDR2 are SGDLS and YYNGEE. This CDR3 spans 12 amino acids. The CDR3 coding sequence is TGTGCCAGCAGCGCCGCCGCCAATGAGCAGTACTTC. It yields the protein CASSAAANEQYF.

The chain uses TRBV2 and TRBJ2-3, with 8 bases fitting TRBD2. Germline CDR1 and CDR2: SNHLY and FYNNEI. The CDR3 covers 18 residues. The J segment lost 0 bases and the V segment lost 4 bases, leaving 12 bases of the junction unmatched. The CDR3: CASSAGTSPNPSTDTQYF. DNA for the CDR3: TGTGCCAGCAGTGCCGGGACTAGTCCTAACCCTAGCACAGATACGCAGTATTTT.